These 30 T cell receptor beta chains share one sample of origin, sequenced in a study of a mutant IDH1 vaccine in newly diagnosed glioma (dated by TCRdb to 2020 to 2022). Their specific antigens are unknown. Library generation was performed with the immunoSEQ multiplex PCR assay. The source is immuneACCESS, and TCRdb retained only in-frame sequences with V and J called. Part of the clones is not carried over; for the studies checked, unresolved V genes explain less than half of this, and the remainder is unexplained. This sample holds about 48,000 clones; 70% to 85% were observed only once. The biggest ten clones account for over 6.5% of the sample. The sample's time point label, decoded: week 35, safety follow-up. Every vaccine dose consisted of 300 ug of a 20-mer mutant IDH1 peptide in Montanide, administered subcutaneously together with topical imiquimod. The sequencing used PBMCs, collected from a glioma patient whose treatment included an IDH1 peptide vaccine. These receptors were collected from a man in his forties with glioma.

The chain couples TRBV23-1 to TRBJ2-2; TRBD1 agrees at 8 bases. TRBV23-1 carries the ORF label, with uncertain function. This CDR3 contains 16 residues. The trim removed 4 bases at V and 0 bases at J, leaving 4 bases unmatched. The CDR3 DNA is TGCGCCAGCAGTCTTGGACAGGGCGCGAACACCGGGGAGCTGTTTTTT. As protein: CASSLGQGANTGELFF.

This clone is a singleton in its sample. This chain joins TRBV6-1 and TRBJ1-5; tentatively, D is TRBD1 (5 bases). This CDR3 is built from 14 residues. The ends were cut back, 7 bases at V and 0 bases at J, with 10 bases in the middle. Germline V gene sequence: CDR1 MNHNS, CDR2 SASEGT. The CDR3 DNA follows: TGTGCCAGCACAGGGCAGTTTAGCAATCAGCCCCAGCATTTT. Translating gives CASTGQFSNQPQHF.

This clone was picked up a small number of times. The V call is TRBV6-6, the J call TRBJ1-2, with D perhaps matching TRBD1 (6 bases). The germline CDR1 and CDR2 sequences are MNHNY and SVGAGI (reference sequence). The CDR3 sequence is 12 residues long. The V and J ends lost 7 bases and 7 bases respectively, with 13 bases between them. CDR3 loop: CASTNLQGGYTF. The CDR3 nucleotides are TGTGCCAGCACTAACTTACAGGGTGGCTACACCTTC.

The chain is built from TRBV21-1 and TRBJ2-5; the table's D gene call, TRBD2, was not cross checked with the DNA. TRBV21-1 is shown as a pseudogene. The CDR3 is 16 amino acids. As DNA, the CDR3 is TGTGCCAGCAGCCCCTGGGACTCCTGGAGAGGGGAGACCCAGTACTTC. Amino acid sequence: CASSPWDSWRGETQYF.

The V gene is TRBV19, the J gene TRBJ2-7, with D tentatively TRBD1 (6 bases). V lost 6 bases and J lost 4, with 13 bases in between. This CDR3 spans 13 amino acids. In germline, CDR1 is LNHDA, CDR2 SQIVND (reference sequence). CDR3 protein: CASSRTDLYEQYF. The CDR3 nucleotides read TGTGCCAGTAGCAGGACAGACCTATACGAGCAGTACTTC.

The chain employs TRBV30 and TRBJ2-5; D is possibly TRBD1 or TRBD2 (6 bases each). V shed 0 bases and J shed 4 bases, with 12 bases lying between them. The CDR3 is made up of 14 amino acids. CDR1 GTSNPN and CDR2 SVGIG come from the germline V gene (reference sequence). CDR3 residues: CAWSVGGGGETQYF. CDR3 DNA sequence: TGTGCCTGGAGTGTAGGAGGGGGTGGAGAGACCCAGTACTTC.

The chain employs TRBV4-2 and TRBJ1-4, with D hard to call. The germline gives CDR1 LGHNA, CDR2 YNFKEQ. The CDR3 is 16 residues long. Trimming shortened V by 0 bases and J by 4 bases, and 12 bases separated the two germline ends. The CDR3: CASSQDRQAYNEKLFF. The CDR3 DNA reads TGTGCCAGCAGCCAAGACAGGCAGGCCTATAATGAAAAACTGTTTTTT.

The chain carries TRBV18 and TRBJ1-3; no definite D call. This CDR3 contains 15 residues. Germline V lookup: CDR1 KGHSH, CDR2 LQKENI. V lost 6 bases and J lost 4, with 16 bases in between. DNA of the CDR3: TGTGCCAGCTCCGCGTTACAGCGGCAAGGAAACACCATATATTTT. This sequence encodes CASSALQRQGNTIYF.

The V call is TRBV6-4, the J call TRBJ2-6; TRBD2 aligns across 8 bases. This CDR3 comprises 18 residues. Germline loops: CDR1 MRHNA, CDR2 SNTAGT. V was pared by 3 bases and J by 0 bases, with 7 bases of the junction left unmatched. This chain's CDR3 is CASSETSEQLSGANVLTF. The CDR3 DNA reads as TGTGCCAGCAGTGAGACTAGCGAACAACTCTCTGGGGCCAACGTCCTGACTTTC.

The V gene is TRBV7-2, the J gene TRBJ1-2; D may be TRBD1 (6 bases). The germline V gene has CDR1 SGHTA and CDR2 FQGNSA. The CDR3 totals 14 residues. With 6 bases removed from V and 5 bases from J, the gap between germline ends came to 16 bases. CDR3 nucleotides: TGTGCCAGCAGTCACCGGACAGCTAGATATGGCTACACCTTC. The encoded protein is CASSHRTARYGYTF.

This clone was seen only once. The chain carries TRBV2 and TRBJ2-5, with a tentative D call TRBD2 (5 bases). The CDR3 is 15 residues long. Trimming removed 2 bases from V and 2 bases from J, with 12 bases in between. CDR1 is SNHLY and CDR2 is FYNNEI in the germline V gene. The CDR3 DNA reads TGTGCCAGCAGTGAATATCTGGGAGTACAAGAGACCCAGTACTTC. Translation gives CASSEYLGVQETQYF.

This clone was recorded only once. The chain couples TRBV5-6 to TRBJ1-5; D is uncertain. This CDR3 is built from 16 residues. V was shortened by 4 bases and J by 0 bases, with 14 bases between the two germline ends. Germline lookup yields CDR1 SGHDT and CDR2 YYEEEE. CDR3 DNA: TGTGCCAGCAGCCGCCGGGGAGGTTATAGCAATCAGCCCCAGCATTTT. Residues: CASSRRGGYSNQPQHF.

This clone was observed a handful of times. V usage is TRBV4-1 and J usage is TRBJ1-5; possibly TRBD1 for D (5 bases). This CDR3 has 15 amino acids. The V and J ends lost 2 bases and 1 base respectively, with 9 bases between them. Germline loops: CDR1 MGHRA, CDR2 YSYEKL. The CDR3 DNA sequence: TGCGCCAGCAGCCAAATGACAGAGAGCAATCAGCCCCAGCATTTT. Encoded protein: CASSQMTESNQPQHF.

The V gene is TRBV30, the J gene TRBJ1-2; 7 bases fit TRBD1. Trimming took 5 bases from V and 2 from J; bases not matched to a gene: 8. Germline-derived CDR1 and CDR2 are GTSNPN and SVGIG (reference sequence). The CDR3 has 14 amino acids. The DNA of the CDR3 is TGTGCCTGGGTGCGCTCGACAGGGAACTATGGCTACACCTTC. Translation gives CAWVRSTGNYGYTF.

The J gene is TRBJ1-4, the V gene TRBV29-1, with D hard to call. V dropped 2 bases and J dropped 4 bases, with 8 bases sitting between them. CDR3 size: 13 residues. Germline CDR1 and CDR2: SQVTM and ANQGSEA. The CDR3 region is CSVERQSNEKLFF. The CDR3 DNA follows: TGCAGCGTTGAACGCCAGAGTAATGAAAAACTGTTTTTT.

The rearrangement links TRBV7-9 to TRBJ1-1; no firm D call. The germline V and J ends were trimmed by 1 base and 3 bases, with 9 bases remaining between them. In germline, CDR1 is SEHNR, CDR2 FQNEAQ (reference sequence). The CDR3 sequence is 14 residues long. The CDR3 is CASSLGERDTEAFF. For the CDR3, the DNA is TGTGCCAGCAGCTTAGGTGAGAGGGACACTGAAGCTTTCTTT.

This clone was recorded a few times. The V and J genes are TRBV27 and TRBJ1-5, with D hard to call. The CDR3 totals 13 residues. Trimming shortened V by 3 bases and J by 4 bases, and 7 bases separated the two germline ends. Germline loops: CDR1 MNHEY, CDR2 SMNVEV (reference sequence). This CDR3 reads CASSLAVNQPQHF. CDR3 DNA sequence: TGTGCCAGCAGTTTGGCTGTTAATCAGCCCCAGCATTTT.

V is TRBV2 and J is TRBJ2-1, with 9 positions matching TRBD1. There are 14 residues in the CDR3. Unmatched junction bases numbered 5, after V lost 8 bases and J lost 3 bases. CDR1 is SNHLY and CDR2 is FYNNEI in the germline V gene. CDR3: CASLRDRDYNEQFF. Here the CDR3 DNA reads TGTGCCAGCCTCCGGGACAGGGACTACAATGAGCAGTTCTTC.

V and J are TRBV29-1 and TRBJ1-2, with D possibly being TRBD1 (6 bases). V was clipped by 6 bases and J by 8 bases, with 22 bases between them. CDR1 and CDR2 from the germline V gene are SQVTM and ANQGSEA. The CDR3 has 14 residues. In nucleotides, the CDR3 is TGCAGCGTGCCTGAACAGGGAAGAGGAGGAGGCTACACCTTC. This gives the protein CSVPEQGRGGGYTF.

This clone was detected only once. The chain has TRBV27 and TRBJ2-1; TRBD1 matches at 7 bases. Germline V gene data show CDR1 as MNHEY and CDR2 as SMNVEV (reference sequence). Losses at the gene ends were 5 bases for V and 3 bases for J; bases not matched to a gene: 13. The CDR3 runs 17 residues. DNA for the CDR3: TGTGCCAGCAGTCACTTGACAGGGCTAGGGAGCTACAATGAGCAGTTCTTC. Its protein product is CASSHLTGLGSYNEQFF.

The rearrangement links TRBV9 to TRBJ2-5, with D perhaps given as TRBD1 or TRBD2 (5 bases each). Per the germline V gene, CDR1 is SGDLS and CDR2 is YYNGEE. The CDR3 totals 15 residues. Trimming shortened V by 2 bases and J by 4 bases, and 15 bases separated the two germline ends. In DNA, the CDR3 is TGTGCCAGCAGCGTTCGGGGCGCAGGAAGAGAGACCCAGTACTTC. The encoded protein is CASSVRGAGRETQYF.

This clone was detected a few times. V usage is TRBV19 and J usage is TRBJ1-6, with TRBD1 identical over 10 bases. The V gene's germline CDR1 is LNHDA and CDR2 SQIVND (reference sequence). The length of the CDR3 is 15 residues. The J segment lost 10 bases and the V segment lost 6 bases, leaving 9 bases of the junction unmatched. The CDR3 sequence is CASSSTGTGDSPLHF. DNA of the CDR3: TGTGCCAGTAGCTCTACCGGGACAGGGGACTCACCCCTCCACTTT.

The chain carries TRBV19 and TRBJ1-3; a weak D match, TRBD1 (6 bases). Germline V gene lookup returns CDR1 LNHDA and CDR2 SQIVND (reference sequence). CDR3 length: 15 residues. V was trimmed by 5 bases and J by 2 bases, leaving 13 bases between them. The CDR3 DNA reads TGTGCCAGTAGTGTCGACAGGACCGCTGGAAACACCATATATTTT. Protein: CASSVDRTAGNTIYF.

The V and J genes are TRBV7-2 and TRBJ2-7; either TRBD1 or TRBD2 may fit D (5 bases each). The V end lost 3 bases, the J end lost 6 bases, and 18 bases lay between the germline ends. The CDR3 consists of 15 residues. Germline CDR1 reads SGHTA; CDR2 reads FQGNSA. The CDR3 nucleotides read TGTGCCAGCAGCTTTGGGGTCGGGGCTATGCGCGAGCAGTACTTC. Its translation is CASSFGVGAMREQYF.

V usage is TRBV5-1 and J usage is TRBJ2-5; 7 positions match TRBD2. CDR1 and CDR2 from the germline V gene are SGHRS and YFSETQ. CDR3 length: 16 amino acids. Losses at the gene ends were 6 bases for V and 5 bases for J; bases not matched to a gene: 16. CDR3 amino acids: CASTAQAPGGTETQYF. CDR3 DNA sequence: TGCGCCAGCACCGCTCAAGCTCCGGGAGGTACGGAGACCCAGTACTTC.

The chain recombines TRBV5-4 with TRBJ2-7, with 7 bases identical to TRBD2. The length of the CDR3 is 14 residues. Trimming took 0 bases from V and 5 from J; bases not matched to a gene: 5. Germline V gene lookup returns CDR1 SGHNT and CDR2 YYREEE (reference sequence). The CDR3: CASSLVASGDEQYF. The CDR3 DNA follows: TGTGCCAGCAGCTTGGTTGCTAGCGGTGACGAGCAGTACTTC.

The V gene is TRBV6-4, the J gene TRBJ2-7; possible D gene TRBD1, 5 bases. The CDR3 contains 17 residues. Germline-derived CDR1 and CDR2 are MRHNA and SNTAGT. Trimming took off 4 bases at V and 4 bases at J, with 23 bases between the two ends. The DNA of the CDR3 is TGTGCCAGCAGTGCCCACTCGACAGACGGACAAACTTACGAGCAGTACTTC. Translated, it gives CASSAHSTDGQTYEQYF.

The chain has TRBV6-6 and TRBJ2-2, with 7 positions matching TRBD1. CDR1 is MNHNY and CDR2 is SVGAGI in the germline V gene (reference sequence). V lost 6 bases and J lost 5; bases outside the gene matches: 9. The CDR3 length is 15 residues. CDR3 residues: CASRETGLGTGELFF. Here the CDR3 DNA reads TGTGCCAGCAGAGAGACAGGGCTGGGGACCGGGGAGCTGTTTTTT.

The gene calls are TRBV5-1 and TRBJ2-7, with D tentatively TRBD1 (6 bases). The CDR3 has 15 amino acids. The V and J ends lost 0 bases and 1 base respectively, with 11 bases between them. From germline, CDR1 is SGHRS and CDR2 YFSETQ. In DNA, the CDR3 is TGCGCCAGCAGCTTGGGACAGGAGACTTCCTACGAGCAGTACTTC. Its protein is CASSLGQETSYEQYF. The whole variable domain, remainder taken from reference TRBV5-1 and TRBJ2-7, is KAGVTQTPRYLIKTRGQQVTLSCSPISGHRSVSWYQQTPGQGLQFLFEYFSETQRNKGNFPGRFSGRQFSNSRSEMNVSTLELGDSALYLCASSLGQETSYEQYFGPGTRLTVT.

V usage is TRBV10-3 and J usage is TRBJ2-1, with unresolved D. There are 12 residues in the CDR3. Looked up from germline, CDR1 is ENHRY and CDR2 is SYGVKD. The V end was cut by 6 bases, the J end by 9 bases, with 12 bases between. In DNA form, the CDR3 reads TGTGCCATCAGATCATCAGGTGGTGAGCAGTTCTTC. Amino acids: CAIRSSGGEQFF.